This entry describes one T cell receptor (beta chain). Its antigen is still unknown. The sample is drawn from a study of T cell responses to AZD1222 COVID-19 vaccine. Findings and caveats of the study: After two AZD1222 doses, spike-specific TCR breadth and depth rose versus day 0. Most donors were white British and more were female, and clonal diversity was possibly underestimated. Seropositive status at baseline applied to only 6 or 7 AZD1222 recipients. There were vaccine-associated CD4 TCRs across spike, dominant at 160-218 and 743-854.

Libraries were prepared by immunoSEQ multiplex PCR; TCRdb keeps only in-frame clonotypes and omits some of them. The sample includes tens of thousands of clones, about 92% of them seen just once. CDR3 length equals 16 residues. Germline loops: CDR1 LNHDA, CDR2 SQIVND (reference sequence). Trimming left V 10 bases short and J 0 bases short, with 22 bases between. Material: peripheral blood, obtained on day 0 of AZD1222 vaccination. The J gene is TRBJ2-7, the V gene TRBV19, with a weak D call TRBD2 (5 bases). The receptor's source is an adult in good health. CDR3 residues: CAIELEFLSNSYEQYF. CDR3 bases: TGTGCCATCGAACTAGAGTTCCTGTCCAACTCCTACGAGCAGTACTTC.